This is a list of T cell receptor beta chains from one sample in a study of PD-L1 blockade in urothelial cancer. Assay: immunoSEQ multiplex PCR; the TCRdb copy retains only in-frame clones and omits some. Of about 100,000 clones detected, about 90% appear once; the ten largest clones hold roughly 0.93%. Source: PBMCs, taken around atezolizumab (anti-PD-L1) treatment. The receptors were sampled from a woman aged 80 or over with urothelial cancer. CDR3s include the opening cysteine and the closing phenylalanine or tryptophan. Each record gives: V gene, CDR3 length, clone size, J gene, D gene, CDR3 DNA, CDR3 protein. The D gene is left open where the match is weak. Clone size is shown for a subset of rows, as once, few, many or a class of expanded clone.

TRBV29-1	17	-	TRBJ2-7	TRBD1	TGCAGCGTTGAACAAAGTGCCCCCGGGACAGGGTTTCGCGAGCAGTACTTC	CSVEQSAPGTGFREQYF
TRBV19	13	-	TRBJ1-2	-	TGTGCCAGTAGTCAACCAGGGGACTATGGCTACACCTTC	CASSQPGDYGYTF
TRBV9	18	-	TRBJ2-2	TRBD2	TGTGCCAGCAGCGTAGATAGGGCGGGAGCAGAAAACGCCGGGGAGCTGTTTTTT	CASSVDRAGAENAGELFF
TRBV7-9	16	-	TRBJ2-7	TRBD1	TGTGCCAGCAGCTCTGGGGGACAGGGGTTATCCTACGAGCAGTACTTC	CASSSGGQGLSYEQYF
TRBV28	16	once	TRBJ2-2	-	TGTGCCAGCAGTTTGGAGCGGGCCCCGAACACCGGGGAGCTGTTTTTT	CASSLERAPNTGELFF
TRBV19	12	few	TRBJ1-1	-	TGTGCCAGTATACTCCCGGGAGGGAGGGCTTTCTTT	CASILPGGRAFF
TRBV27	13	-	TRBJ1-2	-	TGTGCCAGCAGCCCCCAGGGGTATGGTGGCTACACCTTC	CASSPQGYGGYTF
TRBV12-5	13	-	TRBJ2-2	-	TGTGCTAGTGGTTTAGGAGTCACCGGGGAGCTGTTTTTT	CASGLGVTGELFF
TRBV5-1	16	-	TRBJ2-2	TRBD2	TGCGCCAGCAGCTTGGCCCTAGCGGGAGTTACCGGGGAGCTGTTTTTT	CASSLALAGVTGELFF
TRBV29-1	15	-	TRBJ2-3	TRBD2	TGCAGCGGGCAGGGCGGGAGGGGGAGGACAGATACGCAGTATTTT	CSGQGGRGRTDTQYF